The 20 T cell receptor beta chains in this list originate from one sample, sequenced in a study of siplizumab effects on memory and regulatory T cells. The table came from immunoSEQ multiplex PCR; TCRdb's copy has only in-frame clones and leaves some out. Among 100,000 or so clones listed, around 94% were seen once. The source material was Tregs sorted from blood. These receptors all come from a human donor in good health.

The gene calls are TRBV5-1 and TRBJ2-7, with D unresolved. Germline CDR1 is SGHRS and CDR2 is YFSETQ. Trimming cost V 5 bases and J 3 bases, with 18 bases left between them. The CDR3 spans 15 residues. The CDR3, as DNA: TGCGCCAGCAGTTCGGAACCAGGACGGTTCTACGAGCAGTACTTC. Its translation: CASSSEPGRFYEQYF.

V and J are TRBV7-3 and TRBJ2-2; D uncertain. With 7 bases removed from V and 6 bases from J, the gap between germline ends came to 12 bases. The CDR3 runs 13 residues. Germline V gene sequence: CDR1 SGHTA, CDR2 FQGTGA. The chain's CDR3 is CASTSYLAGELFF. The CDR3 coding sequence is TGTGCCAGCACCTCTTATCTGGCCGGGGAGCTGTTTTTT.

The CDR3 region is CASKSGQATEAFF. The CDR3 DNA sequence: TGTGCCAGCAAATCCGGACAGGCTACTGAAGCTTTCTTT. The chain uses TRBV6-1 and TRBJ1-1, with 7 bases aligning to TRBD1. The CDR3 is 13 residues long. The germline V gene encodes CDR1 MNHNS and CDR2 SASEGT. V dropped 7 bases and J dropped 5; count of bases not matched to a gene: 7.

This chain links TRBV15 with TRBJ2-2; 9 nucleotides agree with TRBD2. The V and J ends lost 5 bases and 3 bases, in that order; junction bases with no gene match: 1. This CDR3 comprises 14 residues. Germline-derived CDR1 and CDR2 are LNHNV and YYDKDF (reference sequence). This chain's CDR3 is CATSGTSHTGELFF. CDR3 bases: TGTGCCACCAGCGGGACTAGCCACACCGGGGAGCTGTTTTTT.

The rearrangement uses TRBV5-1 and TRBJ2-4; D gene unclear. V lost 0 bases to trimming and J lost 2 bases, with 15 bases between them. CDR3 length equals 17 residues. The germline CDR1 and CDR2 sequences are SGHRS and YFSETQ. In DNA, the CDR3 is TGCGCCAGCAGCTTGGCCTCGGGTGTTAGATCCAAAAACATTCAGTACTTC. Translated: CASSLASGVRSKNIQYF.

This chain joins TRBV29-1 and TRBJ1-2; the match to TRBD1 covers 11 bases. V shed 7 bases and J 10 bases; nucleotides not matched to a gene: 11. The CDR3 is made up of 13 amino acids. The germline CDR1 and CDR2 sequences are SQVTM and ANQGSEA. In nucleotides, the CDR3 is TGCAGCGCCAGACGGACAGGGGGCAGCATCTACACCTTC. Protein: CSARRTGGSIYTF.

In DNA, the CDR3 is TGTGCCTGGAGTGTAGTGTGGACCGCAACTAATGAAAAACTGTTTTTT. The encoded protein is CAWSVVWTATNEKLFF. The chain links TRBV30 to TRBJ1-4; no clear D. Germline-derived CDR1 and CDR2 are GTSNPN and SVGIG (reference sequence). The CDR3 length is 16 residues. The V gene lost 0 bases and the J gene lost 0 bases, with 11 bases spanning the gap.

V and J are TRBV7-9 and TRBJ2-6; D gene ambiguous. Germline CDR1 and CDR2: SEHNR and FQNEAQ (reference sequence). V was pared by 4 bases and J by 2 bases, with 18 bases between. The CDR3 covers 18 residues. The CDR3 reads CASSSSALGSTGANVLTF. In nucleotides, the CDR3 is TGTGCCAGCAGCTCAAGCGCCCTCGGAAGTACTGGGGCCAACGTCCTGACTTTC.

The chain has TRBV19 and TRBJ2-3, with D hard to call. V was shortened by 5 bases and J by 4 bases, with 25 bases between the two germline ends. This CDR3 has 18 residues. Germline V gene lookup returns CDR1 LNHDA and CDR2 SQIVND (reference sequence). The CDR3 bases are TGTGCCAGTAGTCCCCGTCGGCCGGGCCCACGGCTGGCAGATACGCAGTATTTT. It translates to CASSPRRPGPRLADTQYF.

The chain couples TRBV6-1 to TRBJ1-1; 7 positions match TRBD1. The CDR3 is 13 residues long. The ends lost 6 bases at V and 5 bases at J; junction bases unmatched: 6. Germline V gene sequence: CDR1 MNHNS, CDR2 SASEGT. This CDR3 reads CASRDRVDTEAFF. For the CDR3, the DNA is TGTGCCAGCAGAGACAGGGTGGATACTGAAGCTTTCTTT.

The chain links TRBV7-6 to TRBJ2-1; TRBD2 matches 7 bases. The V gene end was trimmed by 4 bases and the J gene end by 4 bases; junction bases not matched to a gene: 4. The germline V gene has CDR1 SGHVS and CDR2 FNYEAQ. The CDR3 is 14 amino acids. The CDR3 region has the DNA TGTGCCAGCAGCTATAGCGGGTCTTACAATGAGCAGTTCTTC. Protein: CASSYSGSYNEQFF.

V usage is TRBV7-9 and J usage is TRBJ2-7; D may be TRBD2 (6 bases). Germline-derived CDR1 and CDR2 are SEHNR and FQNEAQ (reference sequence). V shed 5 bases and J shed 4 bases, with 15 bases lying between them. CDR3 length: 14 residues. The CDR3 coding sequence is TGTGCCAGCAGCCCCCGGGACTCCATTTACGAGCAGTACTTC. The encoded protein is CASSPRDSIYEQYF.

Here the CDR3 DNA reads TGTGCCAGCAAACTCTCCACAGATACGCAGTATTTT. Its protein is CASKLSTDTQYF. The chain links TRBV2 to TRBJ2-3; D unresolved. The CDR3 extends over 12 amino acids. The V end lost 7 bases, the J end lost 2 bases, and 7 bases lay between the germline ends. Germline V gives CDR1 SNHLY, CDR2 FYNNEI.

The CDR3 DNA reads as TGTGCCAGCAGCTCTCCCCGGGACAGTTTTCCTGGAAACACCATATATTTT. The encoded protein is CASSSPRDSFPGNTIYF. This rearrangement joins TRBV7-6 to TRBJ1-3; 7 bases are a match to TRBD1. The length of the CDR3 is 17 residues. Trimming took 4 bases from V and 2 from J; bases not matched to a gene: 11. In germline, CDR1 is SGHVS, CDR2 FNYEAQ.

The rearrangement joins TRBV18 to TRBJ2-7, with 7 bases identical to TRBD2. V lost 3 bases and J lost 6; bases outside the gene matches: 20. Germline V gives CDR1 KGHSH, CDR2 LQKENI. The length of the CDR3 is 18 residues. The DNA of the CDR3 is TGTGCCAGCTCACCGATCCCTAGCGGACCGTCCGCGAGTGCCGAGCAGTACTTC. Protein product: CASSPIPSGPSASAEQYF.

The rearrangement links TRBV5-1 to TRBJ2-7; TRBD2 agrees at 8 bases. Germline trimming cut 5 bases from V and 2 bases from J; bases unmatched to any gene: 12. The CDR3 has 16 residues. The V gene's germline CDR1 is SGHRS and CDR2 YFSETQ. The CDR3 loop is CASSVAGRQSPYEQYF. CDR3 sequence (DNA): TGCGCCAGCAGTGTAGCGGGGAGACAGAGCCCCTACGAGCAGTACTTC.

This CDR3 reads CASKPGLPRADTQYF. CDR3 bases: TGTGCCAGTAAACCGGGGCTGCCGAGGGCAGATACGCAGTATTTT. The rearrangement uses TRBV19 and TRBJ2-3; D assignment may be TRBD1 or TRBD2 (5 bases each). Trimming removed 7 bases at V and 4 bases at J, with 18 bases between. Germline V gene lookup returns CDR1 LNHDA and CDR2 SQIVND (reference sequence). The CDR3 is made up of 15 amino acids. Using reference TRBV19 and TRBJ2-3 for the parts outside the CDR3, the full variable domain is DGGITQSPKYLFRKEGQNVTLSCEQNLNHDAMYWYRQDPGQGLRLIYYSQIVNDFQKGDIAEGYSVSREKKESFPLTVTSAQKNPTAFYLCASKPGLPRADTQYFGPGTRLTVL.

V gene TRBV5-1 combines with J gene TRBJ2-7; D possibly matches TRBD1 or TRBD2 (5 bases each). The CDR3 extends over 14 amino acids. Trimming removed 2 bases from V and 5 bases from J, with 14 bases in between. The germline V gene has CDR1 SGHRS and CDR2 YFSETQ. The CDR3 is CASSFMYGGDEQYF. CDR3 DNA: TGCGCCAGCAGCTTTATGTATGGGGGAGACGAGCAGTACTTC.

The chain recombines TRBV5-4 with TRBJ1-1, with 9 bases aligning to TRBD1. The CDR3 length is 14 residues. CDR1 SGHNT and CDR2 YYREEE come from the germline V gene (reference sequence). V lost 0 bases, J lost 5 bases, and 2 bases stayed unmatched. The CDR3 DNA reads TGTGCCAGCAGCTTGGAACAGGGGGCGACTGAAGCTTTCTTT. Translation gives CASSLEQGATEAFF. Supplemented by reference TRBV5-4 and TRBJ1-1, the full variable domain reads ETGVTQSPTHLIKTRGQQVTLRCSSQSGHNTVSWYQQALGQGPQFIFQYYREEENGRGNFPPRFSGLQFPNYSSELNVNALELDDSALYLCASSLEQGATEAFFGQGTRLTVV.

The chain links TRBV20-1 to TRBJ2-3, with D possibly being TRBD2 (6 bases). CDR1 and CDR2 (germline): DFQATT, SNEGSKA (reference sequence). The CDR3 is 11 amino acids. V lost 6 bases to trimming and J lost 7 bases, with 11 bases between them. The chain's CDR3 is CSAGLQNTQYF. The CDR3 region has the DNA TGCAGTGCGGGACTTCAAAATACGCAGTATTTT.